Below, 20 T cell receptor beta chains from the same sample are listed, as sequenced in a study of response to subunit inactivated influenza vaccine. TCRdb independently ran MiXCR on the RT-PCR reads; one entry per CDR3 protein. The sample holds about 570,000 distinct CDR3 sequences, approximately 10% seen once. The same sample was also used in a study of T cells expressing NK-cell markers. That source adds: What made the TCR beta cDNA was 5'RACE template switching with UMIs.

The sample was PBMCs from blood, taken on the day of vaccination. These receptors were taken from a man between 45 and 60 years old who received an inactivated influenza vaccine.

This clonotype was picked up a small number of times. The CDR3 region has the DNA TGTGCCACCAGCTATAAAACTAGCGGGAGGACTGAGCAGTTCTTC. As protein: CATSYKTSGRTEQFF. The chain joins TRBV15 to TRBJ2-1; the match to TRBD2 covers 12 bases. V lost 5 bases to trimming and J lost 9 bases; unmatched junction nucleotides: 8. The V gene's germline CDR1 is LNHNV and CDR2 YYDKDF (reference sequence). This CDR3 is 15 amino acids long.

V gene TRBV5-1 combines with J gene TRBJ2-1, with TRBD2 matching 12 bases. Germline CDR1 is SGHRS and CDR2 is YFSETQ. This CDR3 is built from 19 residues. V lost 3 bases, J lost 8 bases, and 18 bases stayed unmatched. Written as DNA, the CDR3 is TGCGCCAGCAGCTCCGGCCCTAGCGGGAGGGCCTGGACCGACCATGAGCAGTTCTTC. This translates into CASSSGPSGRAWTDHEQFF.

This clonotype has ten or more counts. CDR3 residues: CSARVDTQYF. CDR3 bases: TGCAGTGCTAGGGTTGATACGCAGTATTTT. The chain has TRBV20-1 and TRBJ2-3; D uncertain. The germline V gene encodes CDR1 DFQATT and CDR2 SNEGSKA (reference sequence). The CDR3 has 10 residues. Between the trimmed V and J ends, which lost 3 bases and 6 bases, there was a span of 4 bases.

This clonotype was detected ten times or more. The genes are TRBV7-3 and TRBJ2-5, with D perhaps assigned TRBD1 or TRBD2 (5 bases each). CDR3 length: 14 residues. Germline CDR1 SGHTA, CDR2 FQGTGA. Trimming shortened V by 5 bases and J by 2 bases, and 12 bases separated the two germline ends. The CDR3 region has the DNA TGTGCCAGCAGCCCGGGACCTTCACAAGAGACCCAGTACTTC. Amino acid sequence: CASSPGPSQETQYF.

The sample holds one count of this clonotype. V is TRBV4-3 and J is TRBJ2-3; the D gene is possibly TRBD1 (5 bases). V shed 0 bases and J shed 11 bases, with 18 bases lying between them. The CDR3 sequence is 15 residues long. The germline CDR1 and CDR2 sequences are LGHNA and YSLEER. The CDR3 nucleotides read TGCGCCAGCAGCCAAGATTATGGGGCCCCCGTGGTGCAGTATTTT. This gives the protein CASSQDYGAPVVQYF.

This clonotype appeared a few times. The rearrangement joins TRBV14 to TRBJ2-1, with D perhaps TRBD2 (6 bases). V was clipped by 1 base and J by 10 bases, with 11 bases between them. Germline V gene data show CDR1 as SGHDN and CDR2 as FVKESK. The CDR3 spans 13 residues. The CDR3 spells CASSQGAAGEQFF. In DNA, the CDR3 is TGTGCCAGCAGCCAAGGGGCCGCGGGGGAGCAGTTCTTC. The whole variable domain, filled in from reference TRBV14 and TRBJ2-1, reads EAGVTQFPSHSVIEKGQTVTLRCDPISGHDNLYWYRRVMGKEIKFLLHFVKESKQDESGMPNNRFLAERTGGTYSTLKVQPAELEDSGVYFCASSQGAAGEQFFGPGTRLTVL.

CDR3 nucleotide sequence: TGTGCCAGCAAACGGACTAGCGCCTCCTACGAGCAGTACTTC. Amino acid sequence: CASKRTSASYEQYF. V gene TRBV27 combines with J gene TRBJ2-7; 9 positions match TRBD2. The CDR3 loop spans 14 amino acids. The germline gives CDR1 MNHEY, CDR2 SMNVEV (reference sequence). Trimming took 7 bases from V and 0 from J; bases not matched to a gene: 4.

The chain uses TRBV5-1 and TRBJ2-3, with D perhaps matching TRBD2 (5 bases). Trimming removed 7 bases from V and 5 bases from J, with 20 bases in between. CDR3 size: 15 residues. The germline CDR1 and CDR2 sequences are SGHRS and YFSETQ. CDR3 protein: CASGERPSSGDTQYF. As DNA, the CDR3 is TGCGCCAGCGGGGAGAGACCCAGTTCGGGAGATACGCAGTATTTT.

On this clonotype itself: The germline gene is not matched at one end of the junction; a read error may be the cause. The chain is built from TRBV7-7 and TRBJ2-1; weak D call: TRBD2 (6 bases). The CDR3 sequence is 15 residues long. Per germline, CDR1 SSHAT and CDR2 FNYEAQ (reference sequence). The CDR3 is CASRSTSRPFNEQFF. The CDR3 coding sequence is TGTGCTAGCAGATCCACTAGCCGACCTTTCAATGAGCAGTTCTTC. The entire variable domain, with the rest obtained from reference TRBV7-7 and TRBJ2-1, is as follows: GAGVSQSPRYKVTKRGQDVTLRCDPISSHATLYWYQQALGQGPEFLTYFNYEAQPDKSGLPSDRFSAERPEGSISTLTIQRTEQRDSAMYRCASRSTSRPFNEQFFGPGTRLTVL.

This clonotype has just a few counts. This sequence joins TRBV5-1 and TRBJ2-1; D possibly corresponds to TRBD2 (6 bases). V was shortened by 0 bases and J by 5 bases, with 9 bases between the two germline ends. The germline gives CDR1 SGHRS, CDR2 YFSETQ. CDR3 length: 14 amino acids. The CDR3 spells CASSLERADNEQFF. The CDR3 bases are TGCGCCAGCAGCTTGGAGCGGGCGGACAATGAGCAGTTCTTC.

This clonotype was seen only a few times. The rearrangement joins TRBV5-4 to TRBJ2-1; 9 bases match TRBD2. The ends lost 0 bases at V and 4 bases at J; junction bases unmatched: 14. Germline V gives CDR1 SGHNT, CDR2 YYREEE (reference sequence). This CDR3 is 19 amino acids long. CDR3 region: CASSLASVYTSGPYNEQFF. In nucleotides, the CDR3 is TGTGCCAGCAGCTTGGCTAGTGTTTATACTAGCGGGCCTTACAATGAGCAGTTCTTC. Complete variable domain (other parts from reference TRBV5-4 and TRBJ2-1): ETGVTQSPTHLIKTRGQQVTLRCSSQSGHNTVSWYQQALGQGPQFIFQYYREEENGRGNFPPRFSGLQFPNYSSELNVNALELDDSALYLCASSLASVYTSGPYNEQFFGPGTRLTVL.

This clonotype was detected a few times. The chain has TRBV30 and TRBJ2-1, with no clear D. The CDR3 is 14 residues long. The germline CDR1 and CDR2 sequences are GTSNPN and SVGIG (reference sequence). Deletions cut 4 bases from V and 1 base from J, with 11 bases between. The CDR3 is CAWTLPGSYNEQFF. In DNA, the CDR3 is TGTGCCTGGACGCTGCCCGGGTCCTACAATGAGCAGTTCTTC.

The sample holds a few counts of this clonotype. CDR3 residues: CSARMTGPNTEAFF. CDR3 coding DNA: TGCAGTGCTAGAATGACAGGTCCGAACACTGAAGCTTTCTTT. The rearrangement joins TRBV20-1 to TRBJ1-1, with a weak D call TRBD1 (6 bases). CDR1 and CDR2 from the germline V gene are DFQATT and SNEGSKA (reference sequence). V lost 2 bases and J 1 base, leaving 11 bases between the germline ends. This CDR3 spans 14 amino acids.

This clonotype was seen more than once but under ten times. The chain couples TRBV28 to TRBJ2-3; D assignment may be TRBD1 or TRBD2 (5 bases each). Trimming left V 2 bases short and J 4 bases short, with 13 bases between. This CDR3 comprises 15 residues. Germline V CDR1 and CDR2: MDHEN, SYDVKM. The CDR3 loop reads CASSLRGKGADTQYF. As DNA, the CDR3 is TGTGCCAGCAGTTTACGAGGGAAAGGGGCAGATACGCAGTATTTT.

This clonotype came up a few times. The chain is built from TRBV27 and TRBJ2-7; D gene ambiguous. With 4 bases removed from V and 0 bases from J, the gap between germline ends came to 13 bases. The germline CDR1 and CDR2 sequences are MNHEY and SMNVEV (reference sequence). This CDR3 comprises 15 residues. The CDR3 DNA follows: TGTGCCAGCAGTTCGTCCACACGTTCCTCCTACGAGCAGTACTTC. This codes for CASSSSTRSSYEQYF.

This clonotype was found a few times. V gene TRBV23-1 combines with J gene TRBJ2-2, with a weak D call TRBD1 (6 bases). TRBV23-1 is noted as an ORF with a role that remains uncertain. The CDR3 extends over 14 amino acids. The V gene lost 9 bases and the J gene lost 7 bases, with 18 bases spanning the gap. The CDR3 nucleotides read TGCGCCAGAGAGGATAGGGGACAATGCGGGGAGCTGTTTTTT. Residues: CAREDRGQCGELFF.

The chain links TRBV20-1 to TRBJ1-4, with D maybe TRBD1 (6 bases). Trimming pared 3 bases from V and 7 bases from J, leaving 12 bases between. CDR1 is DFQATT and CDR2 is SNEGSKA in the germline V gene (reference sequence). The CDR3 is made up of 13 amino acids. The CDR3 DNA follows: TGCAGTGCTAGGTCGGAGGGGGGTGAAAAACTGTTTTTT. As protein: CSARSEGGEKLFF.

This clonotype has more than one count but fewer than ten. The V and J genes are TRBV29-1 and TRBJ2-7; TRBD2 matches 7 bases. The CDR3 covers 12 residues. CDR1 is SQVTM, CDR2 ANQGSEA, per germline. V lost 7 bases, J lost 6 bases, and 9 bases stayed unmatched. CDR3 amino acids: CSARGSGGEQYF. CDR3 coding DNA: TGCAGCGCCCGCGGGAGCGGCGGCGAGCAGTACTTC.

This clonotype was detected a few times. The chain links TRBV15 to TRBJ2-1; possibly TRBD2 for D (5 bases). CDR1 is LNHNV, CDR2 YYDKDF, per germline (reference sequence). Between the trimmed V and J ends, which lost 0 bases and 6 bases, there was a span of 12 bases. The CDR3 loop spans 15 amino acids. The CDR3, as DNA: TGTGCCACCAGCAGAGATTTCGCTAGCCCCAATGAGCAGTTCTTC. This encodes CATSRDFASPNEQFF.

This chain connects TRBV27 to TRBJ2-5; weak D call: TRBD1 (5 bases). CDR1 and CDR2 (germline): MNHEY, SMNVEV (reference sequence). The V end lost 3 bases, the J end lost 5 bases, and 16 bases lay between the germline ends. This CDR3 region has 15 residues. The CDR3, as DNA: TGTGCCAGCAGTTTGCGATTTAGGCCAGGGGAGACCCAGTACTTC. This translates into CASSLRFRPGETQYF.